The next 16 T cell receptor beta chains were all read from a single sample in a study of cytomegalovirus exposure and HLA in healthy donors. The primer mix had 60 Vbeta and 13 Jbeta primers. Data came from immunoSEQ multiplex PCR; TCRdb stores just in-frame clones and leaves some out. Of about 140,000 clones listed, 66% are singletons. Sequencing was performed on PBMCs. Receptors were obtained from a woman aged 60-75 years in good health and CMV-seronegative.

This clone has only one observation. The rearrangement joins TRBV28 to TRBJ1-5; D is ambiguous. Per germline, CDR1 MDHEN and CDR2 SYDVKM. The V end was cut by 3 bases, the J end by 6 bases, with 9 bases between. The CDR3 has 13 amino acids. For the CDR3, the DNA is TGTGCCAGCAGTTTGGTCGGGATTCAGCCCCAGCATTTT. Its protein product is CASSLVGIQPQHF. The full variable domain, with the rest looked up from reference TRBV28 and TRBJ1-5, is DVKVTQSSRYLVKRTGEKVFLECVQDMDHENMFWYRQDPGLGLRLIYFSYDVKMKEKGDIPEGYSVSREKKERFSLILESASTNQTSMYLCASSLVGIQPQHFGDGTRLSIL.

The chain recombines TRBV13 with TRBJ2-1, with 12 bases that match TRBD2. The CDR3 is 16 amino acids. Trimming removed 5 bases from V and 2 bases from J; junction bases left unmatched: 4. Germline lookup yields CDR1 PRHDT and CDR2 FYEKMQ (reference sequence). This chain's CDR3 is CASSTRTSGAYNEQFF. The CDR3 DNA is TGTGCCAGCAGCACACGGACTAGCGGGGCCTACAATGAGCAGTTCTTC.

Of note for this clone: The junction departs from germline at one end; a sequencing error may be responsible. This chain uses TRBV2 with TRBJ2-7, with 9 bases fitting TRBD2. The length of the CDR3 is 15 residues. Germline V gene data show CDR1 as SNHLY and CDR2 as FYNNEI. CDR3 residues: CASSDTSGRSDERYF. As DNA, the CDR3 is TGTGCCAGCAGTGATACTAGCGGGCGATCCGACGAGCGGTACTTC.

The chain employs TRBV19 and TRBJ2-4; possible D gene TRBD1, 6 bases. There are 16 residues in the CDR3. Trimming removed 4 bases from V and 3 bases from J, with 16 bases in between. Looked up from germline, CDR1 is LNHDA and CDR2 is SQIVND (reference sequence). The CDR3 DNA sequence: TGTGCCAGTAGTAACCTAGCAGGGGCGGGCAAAAACATTCAGTACTTC. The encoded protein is CASSNLAGAGKNIQYF.

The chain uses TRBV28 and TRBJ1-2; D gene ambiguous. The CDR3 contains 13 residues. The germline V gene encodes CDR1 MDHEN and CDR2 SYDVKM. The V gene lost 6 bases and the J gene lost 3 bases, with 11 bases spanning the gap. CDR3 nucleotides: TGTGCCAGCAGCCTACAGCGGGACTATGGCTACACCTTC. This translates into CASSLQRDYGYTF.

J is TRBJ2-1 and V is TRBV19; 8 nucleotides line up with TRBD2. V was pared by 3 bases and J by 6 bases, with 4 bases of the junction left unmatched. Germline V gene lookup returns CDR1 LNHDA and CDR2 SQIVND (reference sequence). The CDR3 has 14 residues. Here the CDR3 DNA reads TGTGCCAGTAGTATGGGACTAGTGCCCAATGAGCAGTTCTTC. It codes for CASSMGLVPNEQFF.

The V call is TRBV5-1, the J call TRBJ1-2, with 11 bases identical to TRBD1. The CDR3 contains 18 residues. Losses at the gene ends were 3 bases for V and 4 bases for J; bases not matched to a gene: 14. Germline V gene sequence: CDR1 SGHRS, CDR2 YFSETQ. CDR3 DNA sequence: TGCGCCAGCAGCTCCTCCGGGACAGGGGGGAAAGACCCCTATGGCTACACCTTC. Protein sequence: CASSSSGTGGKDPYGYTF. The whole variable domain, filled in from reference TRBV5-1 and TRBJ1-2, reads KAGVTQTPRYLIKTRGQQVTLSCSPISGHRSVSWYQQTPGQGLQFLFEYFSETQRNKGNFPGRFSGRQFSNSRSEMNVSTLELGDSALYLCASSSSGTGGKDPYGYTFGSGTRLTVV.

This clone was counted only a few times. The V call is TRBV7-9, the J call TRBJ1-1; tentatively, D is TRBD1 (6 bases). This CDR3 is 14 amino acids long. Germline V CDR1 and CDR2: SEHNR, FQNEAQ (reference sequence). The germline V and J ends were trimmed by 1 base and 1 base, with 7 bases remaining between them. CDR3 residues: CASSLGQENTEAFF. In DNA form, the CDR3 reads TGTGCCAGCAGCTTAGGACAGGAGAACACTGAAGCTTTCTTT.

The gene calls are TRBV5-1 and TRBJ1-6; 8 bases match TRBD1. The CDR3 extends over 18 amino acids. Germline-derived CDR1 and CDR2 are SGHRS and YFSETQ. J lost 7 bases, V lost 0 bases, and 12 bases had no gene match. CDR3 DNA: TGCGCCAGCAGCTTGGGGCAGGGGGCGCCCCGGAGGAATTCACCCCTCCACTTT. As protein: CASSLGQGAPRRNSPLHF.

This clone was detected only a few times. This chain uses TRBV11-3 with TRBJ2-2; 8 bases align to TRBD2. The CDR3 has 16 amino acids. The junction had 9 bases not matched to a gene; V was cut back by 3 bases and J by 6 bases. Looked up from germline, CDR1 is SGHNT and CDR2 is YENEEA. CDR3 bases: TGTGCCAGCAGCTTTGTTCAGTTCGGGAGGGCCGGGGAGCTGTTTTTT. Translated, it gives CASSFVQFGRAGELFF.

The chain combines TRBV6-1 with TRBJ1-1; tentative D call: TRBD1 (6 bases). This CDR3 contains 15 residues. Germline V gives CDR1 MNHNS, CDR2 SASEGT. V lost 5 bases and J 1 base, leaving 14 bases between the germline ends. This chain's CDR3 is CASSPFRGENTEAFF. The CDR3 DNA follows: TGTGCCAGCAGTCCGTTCAGGGGAGAGAACACTGAAGCTTTCTTT.

CDR3 sequence: CASSLFGTSGDNEQFF. The CDR3 DNA is TGTGCCAGCAGCTTATTCGGGACTAGCGGGGACAATGAGCAGTTCTTC. The chain has TRBV7-9 and TRBJ2-1; TRBD2 matches 13 bases. The CDR3 spans 16 residues. CDR1 is SEHNR, CDR2 FQNEAQ, per germline (reference sequence). J gave up 5 bases and V 2 bases, and 3 bases lay outside the gene matches.

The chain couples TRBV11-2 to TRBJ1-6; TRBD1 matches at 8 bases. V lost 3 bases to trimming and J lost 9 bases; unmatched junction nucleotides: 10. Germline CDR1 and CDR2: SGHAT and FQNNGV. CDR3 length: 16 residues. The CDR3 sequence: CASSLRTGRSGSPLHF. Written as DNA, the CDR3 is TGTGCCAGCAGCTTGAGGACAGGGAGGAGTGGTTCACCCCTCCACTTT. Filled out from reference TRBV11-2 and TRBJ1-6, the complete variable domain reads EAGVAQSPRYKIIEKRQSVAFWCNPISGHATLYWYQQILGQGPKLLIQFQNNGVVDDSQLPKDRFSAERLKGVDSTLKIQPAKLEDSAVYLCASSLRTGRSGSPLHFGNGTRLTVT.

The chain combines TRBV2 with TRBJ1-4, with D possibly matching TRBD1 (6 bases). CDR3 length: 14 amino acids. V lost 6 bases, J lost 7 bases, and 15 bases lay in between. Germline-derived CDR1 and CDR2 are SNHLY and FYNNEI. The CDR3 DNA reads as TGTGCCAGCAGATCGACAGGCACTGGTGAAAAACTGTTTTTT. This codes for CASRSTGTGEKLFF.

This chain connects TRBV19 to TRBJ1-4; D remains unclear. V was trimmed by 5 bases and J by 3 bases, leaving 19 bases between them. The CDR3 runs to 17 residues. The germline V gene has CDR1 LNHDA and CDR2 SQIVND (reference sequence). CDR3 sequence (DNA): TGTGCCAGTAGTGACTTTGGCAGCCCCTTGGCTAATGAAAAACTGTTTTTT. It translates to CASSDFGSPLANEKLFF.

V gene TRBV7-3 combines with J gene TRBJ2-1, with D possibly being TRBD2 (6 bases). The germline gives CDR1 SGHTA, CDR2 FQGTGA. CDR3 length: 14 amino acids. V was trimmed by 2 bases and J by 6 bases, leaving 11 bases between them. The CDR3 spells CASSLDGSFNEQFF. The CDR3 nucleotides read TGTGCCAGCAGCTTAGACGGGAGTTTCAATGAGCAGTTCTTC.